The rows below give T cell receptor beta chains drawn from one sample of a study of blood T cells in healthy people across ages. MiXCR, run by TCRdb on the 5' RACE reads, gives a single entry per CDR3 protein. Here the sample spans about 830,000 distinct CDR3 sequences, around two thirds being singletons. Sample: blood. The receptors were gathered from a man younger than 45 in good health. Both conserved end residues are part of each CDR3. D genes are given only for firm matches. Size is omitted from some rows. Given values are once, few, many or a class for expanded clones.

d_call | clone_size | cdr3_length | j_call | v_call | cdr3_nt | cdr3_aa
TRBD2 | - | 17 | TRBJ2-3 | TRBV7-2 | TGTGCCAGCAGCTTAGCCGGGACTAGCGGGGTCGACGGTACGCAGTATTTT | CASSLAGTSGVDGTQYF
- | - | 17 | TRBJ2-6 | TRBV6-5 | TGTGCCAGCAGTTACTCGGGACCTCGGCCTGGGGCCAACGTCCTGACTTTC | CASSYSGPRPGANVLTF
- | - | 14 | TRBJ2-7 | TRBV7-9 | TGTGCCAGCAGTTCAAAGGGACACCACTACGAGCAGTACTTC | CASSSKGHHYEQYF
- | - | 14 | TRBJ1-2 | TRBV30 | TGTGCCTGGAGTTCCGGGCCACCGAACTATGGCTACACCTTC | CAWSSGPPNYGYTF
- | few | 14 | TRBJ2-5 | TRBV10-3 | TGTGCCATCTCCCCCGCGGGCAGCGAAGAGACCCAGTACTTC | CAISPAGSEETQYF
- | - | 11 | TRBJ2-1 | TRBV11-2 | TGTGCCAGCAGCTTACTTGGGACCCAGTTCTTC | CASSLLGTQFF
TRBD1 | few | 13 | TRBJ2-7 | TRBV29-1 | TGCAGCGTTGGAGAGGGACAGGGCCACGAGCAGTACTTC | CSVGEGQGHEQYF
TRBD1 | - | 15 | TRBJ2-1 | TRBV5-1 | TGCGCCAGCAGCCCAGGGGACAGGGAATACAATGAGCAGTTCTTC | CASSPGDREYNEQFF
- | - | 16 | TRBJ1-5 | TRBV27 | TGTGCCAGCAGTCCCCCTGGGGGGCCTAGCAATCAGCCCCAGCATTTT | CASSPPGGPSNQPQHF
- | - | 15 | TRBJ1-4 | TRBV9 | TGTGCCAGCAGCGTAGGGCCTCGGGGGGATGAAAAACTGTTTTTT | CASSVGPRGDEKLFF
TRBD1 | - | 16 | TRBJ2-1 | TRBV4-3 | TGCGCCAGCAGCCAAGTTGGGACAGGTGCTTACAATGAGCAGTTCTTC | CASSQVGTGAYNEQFF
- | - | 18 | TRBJ1-2 | TRBV6-2/TRBV6-3 | TGTGCCAGCAGCACACCGGACAGAGAACTTAGAGCTAACTATGGCTACACCTTC | CASSTPDRELRANYGYTF
- | many | 12 | TRBJ2-7 | TRBV25-1 | TGTGCCAGCAGTGGCCAGGGCCACGAGCAGTACTTC | CASSGQGHEQYF
TRBD2 | - | 13 | TRBJ2-5 | TRBV29-1 | TGCAGCGTTCGGGAGGGGTCCGGGGAGACCCAGTACTTC | CSVREGSGETQYF
TRBD2 | - | 14 | TRBJ2-7 | TRBV20-1 | TGCAGTGCTCTTCTAGCGGGGGGACTCTACGAGCAGTACTTC | CSALLAGGLYEQYF
- | few | 13 | TRBJ2-4 | TRBV5-1 | TGCGCCAGCAGCTTGCTAGTCGGCGACATTCAGTACTTC | CASSLLVGDIQYF
TRBD1 | - | 14 | TRBJ2-1 | TRBV5-1 | TGCGCCAGCAGCGCCGTGACAGGGGCTGGGGGGCAGTTCTTC | CASSAVTGAGGQFF
TRBD1 | - | 16 | TRBJ2-3 | TRBV4-1 | TGCGCCAGCAGCCAAGAGGACAGGGCCATCACAGATACGCAGTATTTT | CASSQEDRAITDTQYF
- | - | 13 | TRBJ2-7 | TRBV7-9 | TGTGCCAGCAGCTCTGGAGGGGGCGCGGAGCAGTACTTC | CASSSGGGAEQYF
TRBD2 | - | 18 | TRBJ2-5 | TRBV20-1 | TGCAGTGCCGAACCCGGGACTAGCGGGGCCACAGTACGAGAGACCCAGTACTTC | CSAEPGTSGATVRETQYF
- | - | 14 | TRBJ2-1 | TRBV7-6 | TGTGCCAGCAGCCCACGGACCGCACGGGAGACCCAGTTCTTC | CASSPRTARETQFF
- | few | 16 | TRBJ2-5 | TRBV7-2 | TGTGCCAGCAGCTTAGTATATGCCAGGGGAGGGGAGACCCAGTACTTC | CASSLVYARGGETQYF
- | - | 17 | TRBJ2-1 | TRBV5-5 | TGTGCCAGCAGCGAACAACCTCGGGGGAGCTCCTACAATGAGCAGTTCTTC | CASSEQPRGSSYNEQFF
- | - | 14 | TRBJ2-3 | TRBV12-3/TRBV12-4 | TGTGCCAGCAGTTCTAGCGTCCGCGCGGATACGCAGTATTTT | CASSSSVRADTQYF
- | - | 14 | TRBJ2-7 | TRBV5-4 | TGTGCCAGCAGCTTGAAGGGACTTGACTACGAGCAGTACTTC | CASSLKGLDYEQYF
- | - | 15 | TRBJ1-2 | TRBV29-1 | TGCAGCGTTGATTCTAGTCTGGAGTTACACTATGGCTACACCTTC | CSVDSSLELHYGYTF
- | - | 16 | TRBJ1-1 | TRBV7-8 | TGTGCCAGCAGCTCGAGACAGGTTTTAAGTTACACTGAAGCTTTCTTT | CASSSRQVLSYTEAFF
TRBD1 | few | 15 | TRBJ2-1 | TRBV3-1 | TGTGCCAGCAGTCAACCGGGACAGCCGTACAATGAGCAGTTCTTC | CASSQPGQPYNEQFF